One T cell receptor (beta chain) is described in this entry. Its cognate antigen is unknown. The sample originates from a study of OX40 agonist ivuxolimab in advanced cancers. Only in-frame clones appear in the TCRdb table, and some are missing; sequencing was by immunoSEQ multiplex PCR. The table has about 50,000 clones, over 90% seen once. Study results and limitations: Fewer expanded clones were found on average in CD4+ than in CD8+ T cells.

Deletions cut 7 bases from V and 4 bases from J, with 18 bases between. Germline values: CDR1 SGDLS, CDR2 YYNGEE. The CDR3 runs 15 residues. The source is an adult with an advanced solid tumor such as melanoma, head and neck, liver or kidney cancer. The sample consisted of CD4+ or CD8+ T cells sorted from blood, taken in a trial of the OX40 agonist ivuxolimab. V is TRBV9 and J is TRBJ2-1; a possible D gene is TRBD2 (5 bases). The CDR3: CASSHLSGVYNEQFF. Written as DNA, the CDR3 is TGTGCCAGCTCGCATCTATCCGGGGTTTACAATGAGCAGTTCTTC.